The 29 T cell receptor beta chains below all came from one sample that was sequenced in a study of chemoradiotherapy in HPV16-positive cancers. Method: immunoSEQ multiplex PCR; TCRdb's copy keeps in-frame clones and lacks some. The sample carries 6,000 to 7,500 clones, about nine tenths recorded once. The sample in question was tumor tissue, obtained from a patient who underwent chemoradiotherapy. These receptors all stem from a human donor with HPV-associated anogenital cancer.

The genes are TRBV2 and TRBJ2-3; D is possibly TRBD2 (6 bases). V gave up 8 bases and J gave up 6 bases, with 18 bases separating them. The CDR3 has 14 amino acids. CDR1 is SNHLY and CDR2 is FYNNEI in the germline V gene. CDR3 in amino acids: CASGAGSSSDTQYF. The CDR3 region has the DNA TGTGCCAGCGGCGCGGGGAGTTCATCGGATACGCAGTATTTT.

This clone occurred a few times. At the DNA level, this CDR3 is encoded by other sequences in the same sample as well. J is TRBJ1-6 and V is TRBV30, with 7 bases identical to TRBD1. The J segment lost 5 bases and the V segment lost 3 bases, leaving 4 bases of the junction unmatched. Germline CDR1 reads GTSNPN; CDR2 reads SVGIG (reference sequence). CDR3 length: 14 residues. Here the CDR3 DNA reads TGTGCCTGGAGCGCTGGACAGGATAATTCACCCCTCCACTTT. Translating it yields CAWSAGQDNSPLHF.

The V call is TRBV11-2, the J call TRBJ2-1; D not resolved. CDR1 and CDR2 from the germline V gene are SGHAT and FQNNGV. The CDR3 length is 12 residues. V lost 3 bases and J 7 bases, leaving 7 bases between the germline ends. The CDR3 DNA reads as TGTGCCAGCAGCTTTGGTCTTAATGAGCAGTTCTTC. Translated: CASSFGLNEQFF.

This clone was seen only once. CDR3 residues: CASSSGQGAFYGYTF. Written as DNA, the CDR3 is TGTGCCAGCAGTTCGGGACAGGGGGCGTTCTATGGCTACACCTTC. The rearrangement uses TRBV2 and TRBJ1-2, with TRBD1 identical over 12 bases. The CDR3 sequence is 15 residues long. J was trimmed by 4 bases and V by 5 bases; bases with no gene match: 5. Germline values: CDR1 SNHLY, CDR2 FYNNEI.

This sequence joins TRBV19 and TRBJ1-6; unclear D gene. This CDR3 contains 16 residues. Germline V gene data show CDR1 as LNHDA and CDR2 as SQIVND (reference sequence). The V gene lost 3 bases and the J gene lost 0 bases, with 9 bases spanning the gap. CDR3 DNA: TGTGCCAGTAGTATTGGCAGAAGCTCCTATAATTCACCCCTCCACTTT. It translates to CASSIGRSSYNSPLHF.

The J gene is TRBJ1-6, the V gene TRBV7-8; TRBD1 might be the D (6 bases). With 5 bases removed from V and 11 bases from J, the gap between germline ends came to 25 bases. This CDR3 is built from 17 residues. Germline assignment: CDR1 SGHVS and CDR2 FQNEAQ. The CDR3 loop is CASSAGLDQGLPTPLHF. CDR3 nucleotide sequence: TGTGCCAGCAGCGCCGGTTTGGACCAGGGGCTGCCGACACCCCTCCACTTT.

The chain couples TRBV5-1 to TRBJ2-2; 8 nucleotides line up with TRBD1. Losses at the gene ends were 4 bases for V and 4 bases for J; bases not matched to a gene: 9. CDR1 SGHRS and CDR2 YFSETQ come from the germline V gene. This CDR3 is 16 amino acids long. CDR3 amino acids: CASSPLGRGRTGELFF. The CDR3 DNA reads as TGCGCCAGCAGCCCCCTGGGCAGGGGGCGCACCGGGGAGCTGTTTTTT.

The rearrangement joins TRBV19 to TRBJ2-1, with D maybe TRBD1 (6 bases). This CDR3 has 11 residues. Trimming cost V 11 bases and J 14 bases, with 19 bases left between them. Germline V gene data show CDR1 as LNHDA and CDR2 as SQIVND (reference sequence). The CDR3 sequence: CAGDELAGEFF. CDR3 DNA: TGTGCCGGCGACGAATTGGCAGGGGAGTTCTTC.

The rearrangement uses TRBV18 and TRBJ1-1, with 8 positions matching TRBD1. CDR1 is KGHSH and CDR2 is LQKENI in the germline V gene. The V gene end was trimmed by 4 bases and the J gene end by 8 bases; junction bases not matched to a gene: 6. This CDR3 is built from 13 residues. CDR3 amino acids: CASSLDRGEEAFF. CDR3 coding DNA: TGTGCCAGCTCACTAGACAGGGGTGAAGAAGCTTTCTTT.

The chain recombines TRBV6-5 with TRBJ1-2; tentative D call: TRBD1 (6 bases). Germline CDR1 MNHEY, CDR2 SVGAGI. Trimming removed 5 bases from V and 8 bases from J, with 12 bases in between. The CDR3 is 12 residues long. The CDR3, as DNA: TGTGCCAGCAGTCTCAGGGGAGAGGGCTACACCTTC. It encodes CASSLRGEGYTF.

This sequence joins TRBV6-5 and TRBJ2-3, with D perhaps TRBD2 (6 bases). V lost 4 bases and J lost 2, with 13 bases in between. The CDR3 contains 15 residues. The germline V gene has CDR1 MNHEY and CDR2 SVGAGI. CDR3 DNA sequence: TGTGCCAGCAGTTTGGTAGCGGAGATCACAGATACGCAGTATTTT. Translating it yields CASSLVAEITDTQYF.

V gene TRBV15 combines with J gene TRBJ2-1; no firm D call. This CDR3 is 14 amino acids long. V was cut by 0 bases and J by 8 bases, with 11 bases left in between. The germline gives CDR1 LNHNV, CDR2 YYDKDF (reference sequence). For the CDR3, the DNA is TGTGCCACCAGCAGAGATTGGAGTAGCTATGAGCAGTTCTTC. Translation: CATSRDWSSYEQFF.

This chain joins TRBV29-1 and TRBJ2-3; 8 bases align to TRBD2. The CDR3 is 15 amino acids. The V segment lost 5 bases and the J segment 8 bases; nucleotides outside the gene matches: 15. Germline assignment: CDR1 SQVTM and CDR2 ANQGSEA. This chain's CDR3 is CSVKKSTSGPLTQYF. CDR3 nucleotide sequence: TGCAGCGTTAAAAAGAGCACTAGCGGACCTCTTACGCAGTATTTT.

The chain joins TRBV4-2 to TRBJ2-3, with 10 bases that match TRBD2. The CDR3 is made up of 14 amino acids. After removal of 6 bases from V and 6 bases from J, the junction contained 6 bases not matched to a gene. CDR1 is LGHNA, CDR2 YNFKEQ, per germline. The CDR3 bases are TGTGCCAGCAGTCCCGGACTAGCGGATGATACGCAGTATTTT. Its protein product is CASSPGLADDTQYF.

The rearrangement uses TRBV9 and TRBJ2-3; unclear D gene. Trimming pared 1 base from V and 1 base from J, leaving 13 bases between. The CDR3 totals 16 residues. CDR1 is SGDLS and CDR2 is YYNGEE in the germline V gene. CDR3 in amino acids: CASSVLGRIGTDTQYF. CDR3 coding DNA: TGTGCCAGCAGCGTACTCGGTAGGATTGGCACAGATACGCAGTATTTT.

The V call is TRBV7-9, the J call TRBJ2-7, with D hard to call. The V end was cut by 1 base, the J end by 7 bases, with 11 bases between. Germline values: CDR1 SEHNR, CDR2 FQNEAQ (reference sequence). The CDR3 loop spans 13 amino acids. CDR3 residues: CASSLVGGKEQYF. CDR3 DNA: TGTGCCAGCAGCTTAGTGGGCGGAAAAGAGCAGTACTTC.

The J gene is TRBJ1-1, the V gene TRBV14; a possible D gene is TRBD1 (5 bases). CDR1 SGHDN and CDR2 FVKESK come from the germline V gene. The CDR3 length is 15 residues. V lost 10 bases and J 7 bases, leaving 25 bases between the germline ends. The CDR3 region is CAISAKMWGNGEAFF. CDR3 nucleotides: TGTGCCATTAGCGCGAAGATGTGGGGGAACGGTGAAGCTTTCTTT.

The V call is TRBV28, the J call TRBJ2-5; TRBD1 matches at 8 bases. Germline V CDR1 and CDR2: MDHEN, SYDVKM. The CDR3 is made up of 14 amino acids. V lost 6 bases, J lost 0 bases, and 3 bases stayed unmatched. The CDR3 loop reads CASRPGQDQETQYF. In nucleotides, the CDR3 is TGTGCCAGCAGACCGGGACAGGACCAAGAGACCCAGTACTTC.

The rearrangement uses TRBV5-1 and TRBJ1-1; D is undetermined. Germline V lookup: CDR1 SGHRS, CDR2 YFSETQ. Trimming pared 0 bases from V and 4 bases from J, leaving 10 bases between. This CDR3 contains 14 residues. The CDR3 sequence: CASSLVRVGTEAFF. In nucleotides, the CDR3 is TGCGCCAGCAGCTTGGTACGGGTAGGCACTGAAGCTTTCTTT.

The CDR3 protein is CASSKSDRGRAGELFF. CDR3 bases: TGTGCCAGCAGCAAGTCCGACAGGGGGCGGGCCGGGGAGCTGTTTTTT. V and J are TRBV21-1 and TRBJ2-2; the table's TRBD1 call for D was not verified on the DNA. TRBV21-1 constitutes a pseudogene. This CDR3 spans 16 amino acids.

The CDR3 region is CARMGVGGGNEQYF. The CDR3 DNA sequence: TGTGCCCGGATGGGTGTGGGGGGAGGGAACGAGCAGTACTTC. The V gene is TRBV5-3, the J gene TRBJ2-7; 7 bases line up with TRBD2. TRBV5-3 is treated as an ORF (open reading frame) with a function not yet certain. Germline trimming cut 10 bases from V and 5 bases from J; bases unmatched to any gene: 15. This CDR3 has 14 amino acids.

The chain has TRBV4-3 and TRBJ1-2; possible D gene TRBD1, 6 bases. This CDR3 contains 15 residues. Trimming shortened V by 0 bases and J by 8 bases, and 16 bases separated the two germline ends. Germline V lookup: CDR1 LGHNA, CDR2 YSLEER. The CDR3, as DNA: TGCGCCAGCAGCCAAGATTCGGGGGGCTCGTGGGGCTACACCTTC. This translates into CASSQDSGGSWGYTF.

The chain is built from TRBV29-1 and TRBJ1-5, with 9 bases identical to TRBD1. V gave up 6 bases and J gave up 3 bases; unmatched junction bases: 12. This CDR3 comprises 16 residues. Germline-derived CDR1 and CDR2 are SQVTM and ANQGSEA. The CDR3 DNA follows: TGCAGCGTGGTACCCACCGGGACAGGGCCCAATCAGCCCCAGCATTTT. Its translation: CSVVPTGTGPNQPQHF.

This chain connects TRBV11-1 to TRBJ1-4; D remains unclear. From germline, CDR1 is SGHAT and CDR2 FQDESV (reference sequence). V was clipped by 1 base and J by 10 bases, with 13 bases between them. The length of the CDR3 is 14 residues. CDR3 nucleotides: TGTGCCAGCAGCTTAGGGGAAGCGGATGGAAAACTGTTTTTT. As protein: CASSLGEADGKLFF.

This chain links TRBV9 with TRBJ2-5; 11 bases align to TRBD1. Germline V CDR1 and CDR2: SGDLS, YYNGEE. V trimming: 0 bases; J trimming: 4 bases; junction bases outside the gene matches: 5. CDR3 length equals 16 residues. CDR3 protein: CASSVAGQGAGETQYF. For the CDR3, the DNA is TGTGCCAGCAGCGTAGCCGGACAGGGGGCGGGAGAGACCCAGTACTTC.

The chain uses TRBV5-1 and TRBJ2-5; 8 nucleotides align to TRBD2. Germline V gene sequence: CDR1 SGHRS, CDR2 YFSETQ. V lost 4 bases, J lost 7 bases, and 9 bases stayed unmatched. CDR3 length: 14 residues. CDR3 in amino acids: CASSPPSGPGTQYF. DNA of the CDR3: TGCGCCAGCAGCCCCCCTAGCGGGCCCGGGACCCAGTACTTC. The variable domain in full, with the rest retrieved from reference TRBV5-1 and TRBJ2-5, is KAGVTQTPRYLIKTRGQQVTLSCSPISGHRSVSWYQQTPGQGLQFLFEYFSETQRNKGNFPGRFSGRQFSNSRSEMNVSTLELGDSALYLCASSPPSGPGTQYFGPGTRLLVL.

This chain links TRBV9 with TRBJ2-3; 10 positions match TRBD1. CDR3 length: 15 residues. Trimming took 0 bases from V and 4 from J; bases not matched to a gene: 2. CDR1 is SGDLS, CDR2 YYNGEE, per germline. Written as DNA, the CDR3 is TGTGCCAGCAGCGTAGGAGGGACAGGGGCAGATACGCAGTATTTT. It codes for CASSVGGTGADTQYF.

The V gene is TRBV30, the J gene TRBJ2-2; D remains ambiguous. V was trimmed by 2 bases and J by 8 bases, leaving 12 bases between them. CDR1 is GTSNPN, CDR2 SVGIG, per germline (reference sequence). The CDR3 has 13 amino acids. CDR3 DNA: TGTGCCTGGAGTAGAATAGAGAAAGGGGAGCTGTTTTTT. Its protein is CAWSRIEKGELFF.

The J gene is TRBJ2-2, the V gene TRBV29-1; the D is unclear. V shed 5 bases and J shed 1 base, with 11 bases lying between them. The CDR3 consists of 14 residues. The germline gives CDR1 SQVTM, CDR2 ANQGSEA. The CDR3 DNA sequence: TGCAGCGTTACCAAATCACTGAACACCGGGGAGCTGTTTTTT. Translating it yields CSVTKSLNTGELFF.